What follows is one TCR beta chain and its context. Its antigen is unknown. These data originate in a study of response to subunit inactivated influenza vaccine. In TCRdb, the RT-PCR reads were re-called with MiXCR into one record per CDR3 protein. The sample has about 570,000 distinct CDR3 sequences; over 9.5% are singletons. Study-wide results and limits: The authors suggested that few new T cells are recruited per seasonal influenza vaccination.

V lost 4 bases, J lost 8 bases, and 13 bases stayed unmatched. This CDR3 is 15 amino acids long. Germline CDR1 DFQATT, CDR2 SNEGSKA (reference sequence). The specimen was PBMCs from blood, collected on the day of vaccination. The TCR comes from a man aged 50-60 years who received an inactivated influenza vaccine. The chain recombines TRBV20-1 with TRBJ2-1, with TRBD2 identical over 8 bases. The CDR3 reads CSATIAGTSFYEQFF. CDR3 DNA sequence: TGCAGTGCTACGATAGCGGGAACTTCTTTTTATGAGCAGTTCTTC.